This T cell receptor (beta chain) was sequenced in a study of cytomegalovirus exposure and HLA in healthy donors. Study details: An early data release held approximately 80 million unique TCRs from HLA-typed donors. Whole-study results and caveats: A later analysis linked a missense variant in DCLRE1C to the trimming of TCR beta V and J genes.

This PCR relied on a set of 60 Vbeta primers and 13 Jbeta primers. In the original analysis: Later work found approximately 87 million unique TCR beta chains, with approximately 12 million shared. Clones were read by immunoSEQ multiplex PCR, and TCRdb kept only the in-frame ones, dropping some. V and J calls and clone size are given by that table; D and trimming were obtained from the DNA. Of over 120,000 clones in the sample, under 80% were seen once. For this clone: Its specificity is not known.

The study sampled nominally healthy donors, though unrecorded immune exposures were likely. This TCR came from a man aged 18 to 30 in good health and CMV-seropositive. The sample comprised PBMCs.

The CDR3 here is CASSAGLAGAKNIQYF. The CDR3 DNA sequence: TGTGCCAGTAGTGCCGGACTAGCGGGCGCCAAAAACATTCAGTACTTC. The chain employs TRBV19 and TRBJ2-4; 11 bases are a match to TRBD2. V shed 5 bases, J shed 1 base, and the junction held 4 bases outside the gene matches. This CDR3 has 16 residues. CDR1 is LNHDA and CDR2 is SQIVND in the germline V gene (reference sequence).